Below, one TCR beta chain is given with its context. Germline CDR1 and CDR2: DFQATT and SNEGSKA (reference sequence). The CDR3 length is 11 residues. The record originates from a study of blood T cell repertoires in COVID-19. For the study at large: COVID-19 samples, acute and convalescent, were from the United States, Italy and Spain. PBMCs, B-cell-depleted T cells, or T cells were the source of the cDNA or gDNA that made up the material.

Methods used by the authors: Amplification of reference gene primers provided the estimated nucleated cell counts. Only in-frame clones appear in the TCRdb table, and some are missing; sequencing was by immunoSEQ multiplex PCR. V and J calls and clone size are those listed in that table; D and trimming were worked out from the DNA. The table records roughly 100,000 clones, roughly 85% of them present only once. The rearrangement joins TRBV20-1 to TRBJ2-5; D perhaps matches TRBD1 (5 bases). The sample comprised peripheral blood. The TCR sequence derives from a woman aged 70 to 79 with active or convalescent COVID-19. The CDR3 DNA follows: TGCAGCTCCAGGGTTCAAGAGACCCAGTACTTC. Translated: CSSRVQETQYF.